The source of this T cell receptor beta chain is a study of T cell clonotyping in hematopoietic cell transplantation. Notes on the study in general: Recipient TCR diversity dropped after transplant; expanded clonotypes rose from day 30 to 180.

Germline lookup yields CDR1 SQVTM and CDR2 ANQGSEA. V was pared by 5 bases and J by 4 bases, with 8 bases of the junction left unmatched. The CDR3 extends over 14 amino acids. Profiling relied on immunoSEQ multiplex PCR, and the TCRdb table lists in-frame clones only, not all of them. This table holds several thousand clones, 95% to 98% found once. This clone was recorded only once. Its specificity is unknown. This sequence joins TRBV29-1 and TRBJ2-1; 7 bases align to TRBD1. This receptor was identified in a male patient aged 55 to 69 who had an allogeneic stem cell transplant from a related donor, so the T cells may come from the graft donor. Some clones in this sample may be carry-over from other donors' samples. This specimen consisted of peripheral blood mononuclear cells, obtained 100 days after allogeneic stem cell transplant. CDR3 DNA: TGCAGCGTTTTCGGGGTGACAGGGTACAATGAGCAGTTCTTC. This sequence encodes CSVFGVTGYNEQFF.